The rows below give T cell receptor beta chains drawn from one sample of a study of naive and memory T cell subsets. TCRdb reprocessed the UMI-ligation and nested PCR reads with MiXCR, giving one entry per CDR3 protein. Altogether 85,000 or so distinct CDR3 sequences are present, 8% to 9.5% being singletons, with the ten largest covering 1.2%. The sequenced sample consisted of naive CD8+ T cells from blood. All receptors come from a human donor in good health. Each CDR3 is given with its conserved first and last residue. The order of the fields is J gene, clone size, V gene, D gene, CDR3 protein, CDR3 DNA. The D gene is left open where the match is weak. Clone size is shown for a subset of rows, as once, few, many or a class of expanded clone.

J: TRBJ2-7
size: many
V: TRBV28
D: -
CDR3: CASSRTEIAYEQYF
DNA: TGTGCCAGCAGCCGTACAGAGATCGCCTACGAGCAGTACTTC

J: TRBJ2-7
size: -
V: TRBV5-1
D: TRBD2
CDR3: CASSLRGLAGIHSYEQYF
DNA: TGCGCCAGCAGCTTGAGGGGACTAGCGGGTATTCACTCCTACGAGCAGTACTTC

J: TRBJ2-7
size: few
V: TRBV7-8
D: -
CDR3: CASSSLLYEQYF
DNA: TGTGCCAGCAGCTCGCTATTATACGAGCAGTACTTC

J: TRBJ2-1
size: -
V: TRBV5-4
D: -
CDR3: CASSFGLGEAYNEQFF
DNA: TGTGCCAGCAGCTTTGGGTTGGGGGAGGCGTACAATGAGCAGTTCTTC

J: TRBJ2-7
size: many
V: TRBV4-2
D: -
CDR3: CASSQDPGEEKYF
DNA: TGTGCCAGCAGCCAAGATCCCGGGGAGGAAAAGTACTTC

J: TRBJ2-7
size: many
V: TRBV4-3
D: TRBD2
CDR3: CASSQGGGNEQYF
DNA: TGCGCCAGCAGCCAAGGGGGGGGGAACGAGCAGTACTTC

J: TRBJ2-7
size: -
V: TRBV6-5
D: TRBD1
CDR3: CASSLGQLYEQYF
DNA: TGTGCCAGCAGTTTGGGACAGCTCTACGAGCAGTACTTC

J: TRBJ2-7
size: -
V: TRBV2
D: -
CDR3: CASTGSSYEQYF
DNA: TGTGCCAGCACGGGCAGCTCCTACGAGCAGTACTTC

J: TRBJ2-5
size: few
V: TRBV29-1
D: TRBD2
CDR3: CSVEGAPSGKGQETQYF
DNA: TGCAGCGTTGAAGGAGCTCCTAGCGGGAAAGGACAAGAGACCCAGTACTTC

J: TRBJ2-1
size: many
V: TRBV29-1
D: TRBD2
CDR3: CSVEDRGLAGGYNEQFF
DNA: TGCAGCGTTGAAGATCGGGGACTAGCGGGAGGGTACAATGAGCAGTTCTTC

J: TRBJ2-7
size: many
V: TRBV5-6
D: TRBD1
CDR3: CASLGAGTGAYEQYF
DNA: TGTGCCAGCTTGGGGGCGGGGACAGGGGCCTACGAGCAGTACTTC

J: TRBJ1-5
size: many
V: TRBV4-1
D: -
CDR3: CASSQAGNQPQHF
DNA: TGCGCCAGCAGCCAAGCGGGGAATCAGCCCCAGCATTTT

J: TRBJ1-2
size: many
V: TRBV29-1
D: -
CDR3: CSVEGGDIYGYTF
DNA: TGCAGCGTTGAGGGGGGGGATATCTATGGCTACACCTTC

J: TRBJ2-1
size: many
V: TRBV29-1
D: -
CDR3: CSVATLTNNEQFF
DNA: TGCAGCGTTGCAACTCTGACAAACAATGAGCAGTTCTTC

J: TRBJ2-1
size: few
V: TRBV11-2
D: -
CDR3: CASSFLSGRGDEQFF
DNA: TGTGCCAGCAGCTTTTTGTCGGGTAGGGGGGATGAGCAGTTCTTC

J: TRBJ2-3
size: few
V: TRBV7-6
D: -
CDR3: CASSLVLGRDTQYF
DNA: TGTGCCAGCAGCTTAGTTCTGGGGCGAGATACGCAGTATTTT

J: TRBJ2-1
size: few
V: TRBV4-3
D: TRBD1
CDR3: CASSPEGAEQFF
DNA: TGCGCCAGCAGCCCCGAGGGGGCTGAGCAGTTCTTC

J: TRBJ2-3
size: -
V: TRBV2
D: TRBD2
CDR3: CASSELAGSTDTQYF
DNA: TGTGCCAGCAGTGAACTAGCGGGAAGCACAGATACGCAGTATTTT

J: TRBJ2-3
size: -
V: TRBV12-5
D: -
CDR3: CASGLSGWGPSSTDTQYF
DNA: TGTGCTAGTGGTTTAAGTGGTTGGGGTCCGTCTAGCACAGATACGCAGTATTTT

J: TRBJ2-7
size: few
V: TRBV4-1
D: -
CDR3: CASSQDFTGRHEQYF
DNA: TGCGCCAGCAGCCAAGATTTTACAGGGCGGCACGAGCAGTACTTC

J: TRBJ2-7
size: few
V: TRBV4-3
D: -
CDR3: CASSQKHGGEQYF
DNA: TGCGCCAGCAGCCAGAAGCATGGGGGGGAGCAGTACTTC

J: TRBJ2-3
size: -
V: TRBV10-3
D: -
CDR3: CAISDPTQDTDTQYF
DNA: TGTGCCATCAGTGACCCCACACAAGACACAGATACGCAGTATTTT

J: TRBJ2-1
size: few
V: TRBV5-6
D: TRBD2
CDR3: CASRGEGREQFF
DNA: TGTGCCAGCAGAGGGGAGGGAAGGGAGCAGTTCTTC

J: TRBJ2-3
size: many
V: TRBV10-2
D: -
CDR3: CASKAGITQYF
DNA: TGCGCCAGCAAGGCGGGAATTACGCAGTATTTT

J: TRBJ2-6
size: many
V: TRBV3-2
D: -
CDR3: CASSQAGQSSSGANVLTF
DNA: TGTGCCAGCAGCCAAGCGGGACAGTCTTCCTCTGGGGCCAACGTCCTGACTTTC

J: TRBJ2-3
size: -
V: TRBV28
D: TRBD2
CDR3: CASSFSPQREWTSTDTQYF
DNA: TGTGCCAGCAGTTTCTCTCCCCAGCGGGAGTGGACTAGCACAGATACGCAGTATTTT

J: TRBJ2-1
size: -
V: TRBV6-5
D: TRBD2
CDR3: CASSRLANSYNEQFF
DNA: TGTGCCAGCAGTAGACTAGCGAATTCTTACAATGAGCAGTTCTTC

J: TRBJ1-2
size: -
V: TRBV29-1
D: TRBD1
CDR3: CSVGGDRNFLNYGYTF
DNA: TGCAGCGTTGGAGGGGACAGGAACTTCCTCAACTATGGCTACACCTTC

J: TRBJ1-2
size: many
V: TRBV5-6
D: -
CDR3: CASTLDIYYGYTF
DNA: TGTGCCAGCACCCTGGACATTTACTATGGCTACACCTTC